This T cell receptor beta chain came from a study of shared clonotypes between healthy human individuals. With respect to this clone: Its antigen is as yet unknown.

Across several immunoSEQ plates, the genomic DNA of each subset was split evenly. The table came from immunoSEQ multiplex PCR; TCRdb's copy has only in-frame clones and leaves some out. The sample shows 2,100,000 or so clones, approximately 96% of them seen only once. The CDR3 is 14 amino acids. Deletions cut 2 bases from V and 5 bases from J, with 7 bases between. Germline V gene sequence: CDR1 SGHTA, CDR2 FQGNSA. It was into CD45RA+ naive and CD45RA-negative memory subsets that the CD4+ cells were split. Study-level points and caveats: Represented diversity (both genetic and exposure-history) was limited by the small number of donors. Sharing across a handful of donors was seen in around 5% of naive CD4 clonotypes.

The V gene is TRBV7-2, the J gene TRBJ1-6; D gene uncertain. The source material was naive CD4+ T cells sorted from blood. Subset meaning: CD45RA+ positively selected. The sequence came from a man in his late teens or twenties in good health. The CDR3 DNA sequence: TGTGCCAGCAGCTTACTTCCCCATAATTCACCCCTCCACTTT. Its protein is CASSLLPHNSPLHF. The full variable domain, with the rest looked up from reference TRBV7-2 and TRBJ1-6, is GAGVSQSPSNKVTEKGKDVELRCDPISGHTALYWYRQSLGQGLEFLIYFQGNSAPDKSGLPSDRFSAERTGGSVSTLTIQRTQQEDSAVYLCASSLLPHNSPLHFGNGTRLTVT.